The T cell receptor (beta chain) described here comes from a study of diagnostic markers for celiac disease. TCRdb re-called the reads; one entry per CDR3 protein, DNA not given. This sample lists about 3,600 distinct CDR3 sequences; its ten largest clones have 9% to 10%. The CDR3 is 12 amino acids. Input material: either unsorted cells or a sorted T cell fraction (not recorded which). The genes are TRBV12-3 or TRBV12-4 and TRBJ2-1. The source is a human donor. This table probably holds off-target reads from a library built for another chain. CDR3 sequence reads: CASMTFYNEQFF.